A selection of T cell receptor beta chains follows, all from one sample in a study of blood T cell repertoires in COVID-19. This table comes from immunoSEQ multiplex PCR, and its TCRdb copy is limited to in-frame clones, with some not included. This table holds around 260,000 clones, 88% found once. Specimen: peripheral blood. Receptor source: a man aged 55 to 70 who had recovered from COVID-19. The CDR3 runs from the conserved cysteine through the conserved F or W. A D gene is named only where the DNA matches it firmly. Where a row states a size, it is once, few, many or the class of an expanded clone; other rows omit it.

J gene: TRBJ1-1; clone size: .; D gene: TRBD1; V gene: TRBV19; CDR3 protein: CASSIGQGVATEAFF; CDR3 DNA: TGTGCCAGTAGTATAGGACAGGGCGTTGCCACTGAAGCTTTCTTT
J gene: TRBJ1-2; clone size: .; D gene: .; V gene: TRBV29-1; CDR3 protein: CSVERDAGYTF; CDR3 DNA: TGCAGCGTTGAGCGGGACGCTGGCTACACCTTC
J gene: TRBJ1-4; clone size: .; D gene: TRBD1; V gene: TRBV6-6; CDR3 protein: CASSPRDRGSRNEKLFF; CDR3 DNA: TGTGCCAGCAGTCCCCGGGACAGGGGGAGTCGGAATGAAAAACTGTTTTTT
J gene: TRBJ2-7; clone size: .; D gene: TRBD1; V gene: TRBV6-5; CDR3 protein: CASSYYYRQGANEQYF; CDR3 DNA: TGTGCCAGCAGTTACTACTACCGACAGGGGGCCAACGAGCAGTACTTC
J gene: TRBJ1-4; clone size: once; D gene: .; V gene: TRBV18; CDR3 protein: CASSGQGGEKLFF; CDR3 DNA: TGTGCCAGCTCGGGCCAGGGAGGAGAAAAACTGTTTTTT
J gene: TRBJ2-1; clone size: .; D gene: .; V gene: TRBV7-3; CDR3 protein: CASSLVPYSYNEQFF; CDR3 DNA: TGTGCCAGCAGCTTAGTCCCCTACTCCTACAATGAGCAGTTCTTC
J gene: TRBJ2-5; clone size: .; D gene: TRBD1; V gene: TRBV6-5; CDR3 protein: CASSRRDSQETQYF; CDR3 DNA: TGTGCCAGCAGTCGCCGGGACAGTCAAGAGACCCAGTACTTC
J gene: TRBJ2-3; clone size: .; D gene: TRBD1; V gene: TRBV5-1; CDR3 protein: CASSLGGTDNTDTQYF; CDR3 DNA: TGCGCCAGCAGCTTGGGGGGGACAGACAACACAGATACGCAGTATTTT
J gene: TRBJ2-7; clone size: few; D gene: .; V gene: TRBV11-2; CDR3 protein: CASSLNGYEQYF; CDR3 DNA: TGTGCCAGCAGCTTAAACGGCTACGAGCAGTACTTC
J gene: TRBJ2-3; clone size: .; D gene: TRBD2; V gene: TRBV11-2; CDR3 protein: CASSLVSGGTDTQYF; CDR3 DNA: TGTGCCAGCAGCTTAGTGAGCGGGGGCACAGATACGCAGTATTTT
J gene: TRBJ2-2; clone size: .; D gene: .; V gene: TRBV6-1; CDR3 protein: CASSDGGANTGELFF; CDR3 DNA: TGTGCCAGCAGTGACGGAGGGGCGAACACCGGGGAGCTGTTTTTT
J gene: TRBJ1-6; clone size: .; D gene: .; V gene: TRBV27; CDR3 protein: CASNYPSAPLHF; CDR3 DNA: TGTGCCAGCAACTACCCCTCTGCCCCCCTCCACTTT
J gene: TRBJ1-6; clone size: .; D gene: .; V gene: TRBV18; CDR3 protein: CASSPVEGVNSPLHF; CDR3 DNA: TGTGCCAGCTCACCAGTGGAGGGCGTAAATTCACCCCTCCACTTT
J gene: TRBJ1-6; clone size: .; D gene: .; V gene: TRBV6-5; CDR3 protein: CAAEGVAYNSPLHF; CDR3 DNA: TGTGCGGCAGAGGGAGTCGCCTATAATTCACCCCTCCACTTT
J gene: TRBJ1-5; clone size: .; D gene: TRBD1; V gene: TRBV6-6; CDR3 protein: CASSLTGGESNQPQHF; CDR3 DNA: TGTGCCAGCAGTTTAACAGGGGGCGAGAGCAATCAGCCCCAGCATTTT
J gene: TRBJ1-5; clone size: .; D gene: .; V gene: TRBV2; CDR3 protein: CASRRFDQPQHF; CDR3 DNA: TGTGCCAGCAGGAGATTCGATCAGCCCCAGCATTTT
J gene: TRBJ2-7; clone size: .; D gene: TRBD1; V gene: TRBV6-1; CDR3 protein: CASSDLVATGHEQYF; CDR3 DNA: TGTGCCAGCAGTGACCTTGTAGCGACAGGGCACGAGCAGTACTTC